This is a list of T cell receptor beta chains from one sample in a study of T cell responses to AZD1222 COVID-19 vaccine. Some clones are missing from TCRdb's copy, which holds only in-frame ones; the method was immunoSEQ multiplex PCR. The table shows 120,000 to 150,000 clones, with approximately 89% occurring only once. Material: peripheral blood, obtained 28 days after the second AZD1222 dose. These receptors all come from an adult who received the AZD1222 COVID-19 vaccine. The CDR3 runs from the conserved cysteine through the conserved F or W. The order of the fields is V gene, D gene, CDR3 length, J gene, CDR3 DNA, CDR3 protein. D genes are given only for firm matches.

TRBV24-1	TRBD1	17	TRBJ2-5	TGTGCCACCAGTGGGACCGGGACAGGGGCGCTCCAAGAGACCCAGTACTTC	CATSGTGTGALQETQYF
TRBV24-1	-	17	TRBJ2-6	TGTGCCACCAGTGATCCAGGGGAGGTGGCTGGGGCCAACGTCCTGACTTTC	CATSDPGEVAGANVLTF
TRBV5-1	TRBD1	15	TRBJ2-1	TGCGCCAGCAGCCCGGGACAGGGGGCCTACAATGAGCAGTTCTTC	CASSPGQGAYNEQFF
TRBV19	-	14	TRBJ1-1	TGTGCCAGTAGTGAACAATGGGGGAACACTGAAGCTTTCTTT	CASSEQWGNTEAFF
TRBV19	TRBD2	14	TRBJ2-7	TGTGCCAGTAGTATGAGCGGGAGTACCTACGAGCAGTACTTC	CASSMSGSTYEQYF
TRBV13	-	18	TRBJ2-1	TGTGCCAGCAGCTTAGCCGGGGCAGTTGATACAACCTACAATGAGCAGTTCTTC	CASSLAGAVDTTYNEQFF
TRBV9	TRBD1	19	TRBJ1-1	TGTGCCAGCAGCGTAGGCGTCCCCTCCAGGGGGTTAATCAGGGATGAAGCTTTCTTT	CASSVGVPSRGLIRDEAFF
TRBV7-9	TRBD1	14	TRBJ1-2	TGTGCCAGCAGTCGGGACAGGGGAGGCTATGGCTACACCTTC	CASSRDRGGYGYTF
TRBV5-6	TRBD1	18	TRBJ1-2	TGTGCCAGCAGCTCGCCGGGACAGGGGGCCCTGGGTAACTATGGCTACACCTTC	CASSSPGQGALGNYGYTF
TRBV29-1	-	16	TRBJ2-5	TGCAGCGTTGTGGGGAGCGGGACGGGGGCTTATGAGACCCAGTACTTC	CSVVGSGTGAYETQYF
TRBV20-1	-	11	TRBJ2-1	TGCAGTGCTCCCCTATACAATGAGCAGTTCTTC	CSAPLYNEQFF
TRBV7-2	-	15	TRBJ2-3	TGTGCCAGCAGCTTAGAGGGGACTGGGCCCGGAGCGCAGTATTTT	CASSLEGTGPGAQYF
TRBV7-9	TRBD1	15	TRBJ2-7	TGTGCCAGCAGCCACTGGACAGGGGGCTCCTACGAGCAGTACTTC	CASSHWTGGSYEQYF
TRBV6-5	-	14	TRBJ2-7	TGTGCCAGCAGTTACTCGGGGGGTTCCTACGAGCAGTACTTC	CASSYSGGSYEQYF
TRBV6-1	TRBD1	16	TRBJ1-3	TGTGCCAGCAGTGAAATCGGGACAGGGGGTGGAAACACCATATATTTT	CASSEIGTGGGNTIYF
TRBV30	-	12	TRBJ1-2	TGTGCCTGGAGCCCGGGGCTCTATGGCTACACCTTC	CAWSPGLYGYTF
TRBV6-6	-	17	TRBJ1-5	TGTGCCAGCAGTCTACAGGGTGGCGCATATAGCAATCAGCCCCAGCATTTT	CASSLQGGAYSNQPQHF
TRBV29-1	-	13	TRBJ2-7	TGCAGCGTTGAAATATCAGCTGCCTACGAGCAGTACTTC	CSVEISAAYEQYF
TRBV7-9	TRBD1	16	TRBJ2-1	TGTGCCAGCAGCCCCAGGGACAGGGGGCAATACAATGAGCAGTTCTTC	CASSPRDRGQYNEQFF
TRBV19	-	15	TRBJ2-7	TGTGCCAGTAGTATGGTGGTAGCGTTCTCCTACGAGCAGTACTTC	CASSMVVAFSYEQYF
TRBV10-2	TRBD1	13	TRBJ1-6	TGCGCCAGCAGTGATAACAGGGGCTCACCCCTCCACTTT	CASSDNRGSPLHF
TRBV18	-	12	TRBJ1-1	TGTGCCAGCTCACCATTGACAGAAGAAGCTTTCTTT	CASSPLTEEAFF